Listed here are 27 T cell receptor beta chains from one sample, sequenced in a study of identical twins (dated by TCRdb to the mid-2010s). Library generation was performed with 5' RACE. Instrument used: Illumina HiSeq 2000. TCRdb reran the public reads through fastp at Q25 and MiXCR, keeping productive beta chains. Rows merge per CDR3 protein into single entries with the most common DNA and genes. In this sample the table shows some 790,000 distinct CDR3 sequences, roughly 20% of which occur a single time. 13% of the sample goes to the ten largest clones. The same data also contributed to another study, on T cells expressing NK-cell markers.

Material: PBMCs. These receptors were obtained from a woman between 18 and 29 years old in good health.

In this sample, this clonotype turned up a few times. J is TRBJ2-7 and V is TRBV20-1, with D hard to call. The CDR3 loop spans 14 amino acids. V gave up 5 bases and J gave up 0 bases, with 14 bases separating them. Germline V gene data show CDR1 as DFQATT and CDR2 as SNEGSKA (reference sequence). CDR3 amino acids: CSALDGRSSYEQYF. The CDR3 coding sequence is TGCAGTGCTCTAGACGGAAGGAGCTCCTACGAGCAGTACTTC.

At least ten counts were recorded for this clonotype. The V gene is TRBV5-1, the J gene TRBJ1-1; no clear D. V was trimmed by 0 bases and J by 4 bases, leaving 4 bases between them. In germline, CDR1 is SGHRS, CDR2 YFSETQ. This CDR3 is 12 amino acids long. DNA for the CDR3: TGCGCCAGCAGCTTGGTGGGCACTGAAGCTTTCTTT. Protein product: CASSLVGTEAFF.

Many counts were recorded for this clonotype. The rearrangement joins TRBV7-9 to TRBJ2-1; TRBD2 agrees at 9 bases. Germline V gene data show CDR1 as SEHNR and CDR2 as FQNEAQ (reference sequence). After removal of 2 bases from V and 4 bases from J, the junction contained 6 bases not matched to a gene. The CDR3 totals 16 residues. CDR3 protein: CASSLIGGGDYNEQFF. DNA of the CDR3: TGTGCCAGCAGCTTAATCGGCGGGGGGGATTACAATGAGCAGTTCTTC.

This clonotype was counted a few times. This rearrangement joins TRBV7-3 to TRBJ1-1; D might be TRBD1 (5 bases). Trimming shortened V by 5 bases and J by 0 bases, and 10 bases separated the two germline ends. This CDR3 region has 14 residues. Looked up from germline, CDR1 is SGHTA and CDR2 is FQGTGA. The DNA of the CDR3 is TGTGCCAGCAGCGGGACTCACCTGAACACTGAAGCTTTCTTT. Amino acids: CASSGTHLNTEAFF.

This clonotype was recorded only once. The CDR3 DNA follows: TGCGCCAGCAGCCCCGCGGCAGGTGACAATGAGCAGTTCTTC. Translating it yields CASSPAAGDNEQFF. This chain uses TRBV4-3 with TRBJ2-1; D remains unclear. The CDR3 runs to 14 residues. V was pared by 4 bases and J by 5 bases, with 12 bases between. CDR1 and CDR2 (germline): LGHNA, YSLEER.

The V gene is TRBV5-1, the J gene TRBJ2-1; no definite D call. Between the trimmed V and J ends, which lost 5 bases and 7 bases, there was a span of 13 bases. The CDR3 runs to 13 residues. From germline, CDR1 is SGHRS and CDR2 YFSETQ. The CDR3 loop is CASSPEGPNEQFF. For the CDR3, the DNA is TGCGCCAGCAGTCCAGAAGGCCCAAATGAGCAGTTCTTC.

This clonotype was detected a few times. V gene TRBV29-1 combines with J gene TRBJ2-1, with D possibly matching TRBD2 (5 bases). Trimming removed 3 bases from V and 15 bases from J, with 12 bases in between. The germline V gene has CDR1 SQVTM and CDR2 ANQGSEA. This CDR3 is built from 10 residues. Here the CDR3 reads CSVDPRAPFF. The CDR3 coding sequence is TGCAGCGTTGACCCGCGGGCTCCGTTCTTC.

This CDR3 reads CASSQTPGTTEAFF. CDR3 in DNA: TGTGCCAGCAGCCAGACTCCGGGAACTACTGAAGCTTTCTTT. The chain combines TRBV3-1 with TRBJ1-1; D remains ambiguous. CDR3 length equals 14 residues. Germline loops: CDR1 LGHDT, CDR2 YNNKEL (reference sequence). V lost 3 bases to trimming and J lost 5 bases, with 13 bases between them.

This clonotype appeared a few times. The chain joins TRBV20-1 to TRBJ2-1; TRBD2 matches 12 bases. The V segment lost 3 bases and the J segment 7 bases; nucleotides outside the gene matches: 13. Per the germline V gene, CDR1 is DFQATT and CDR2 is SNEGSKA (reference sequence). This CDR3 has 17 amino acids. The CDR3 DNA follows: TGCAGTGCTAGTGCTCCTCGACTAGCGGGAGAAGAGAATGAGCAGTTCTTC. It yields the protein CSASAPRLAGEENEQFF.

This sequence joins TRBV6-1 and TRBJ2-3; unclear D gene. The CDR3 contains 14 residues. The V gene lost 1 base and the J gene lost 3 bases, with 8 bases spanning the gap. From germline, CDR1 is MNHNS and CDR2 SASEGT. CDR3 protein: CASSEVKETDTQYF. Written as DNA, the CDR3 is TGTGCCAGCAGTGAAGTCAAGGAGACAGATACGCAGTATTTT.

This chain uses TRBV20-1 with TRBJ1-5; D is perhaps TRBD1 (5 bases). Germline V gene lookup returns CDR1 DFQATT and CDR2 SNEGSKA (reference sequence). This CDR3 comprises 14 residues. Trimming left V 3 bases short and J 0 bases short, with 9 bases between. The CDR3 region is CSARGRDSNQPQHF. The CDR3, as DNA: TGCAGTGCTAGGGGGCGGGATAGCAATCAGCCCCAGCATTTT.

This clonotype was detected many times. The chain recombines TRBV20-1 with TRBJ2-3, with 15 positions matching TRBD2. The CDR3 is 16 amino acids. The V segment lost 2 bases and the J segment 9 bases; nucleotides outside the gene matches: 9. Germline values: CDR1 DFQATT, CDR2 SNEGSKA (reference sequence). CDR3 loop: CSARPSGLAGGSTQYF. Written as DNA, the CDR3 is TGCAGTGCTAGACCCTCGGGACTAGCGGGGGGAAGCACGCAGTATTTT.

This chain joins TRBV7-9 and TRBJ2-7, with 7 nucleotides matching TRBD2. Germline V gene data show CDR1 as SEHNR and CDR2 as FQNEAQ (reference sequence). V shed 3 bases and J 0 bases; nucleotides not matched to a gene: 8. The CDR3 is made up of 16 amino acids. The CDR3 loop reads CASSFIRGRASYEQYF. CDR3 in DNA: TGTGCCAGCAGCTTTATTCGAGGGAGGGCCTCCTACGAGCAGTACTTC.

This chain uses TRBV20-1 with TRBJ1-2; 9 bases agree with TRBD1. The CDR3 sequence is 23 residues long. Per germline, CDR1 DFQATT and CDR2 SNEGSKA (reference sequence). V trimming: 6 bases; J trimming: 1 base; junction bases outside the gene matches: 33. CDR3 bases: TGCAGTGCCCTACCACGGAACGCCAGGGACAGGGATCTTTCTCAGTCCTTTAACTATGGCTACACCTTC. It is translated as CSALPRNARDRDLSQSFNYGYTF.

The genes are TRBV6-1 and TRBJ2-1; 11 bases fit TRBD2. CDR1 is MNHNS, CDR2 SASEGT, per germline. CDR3 length equals 14 residues. Trimming removed 7 bases from V and 3 bases from J; junction bases left unmatched: 2. The chain's CDR3 is CASTSGRRYNEQFF. As DNA, the CDR3 is TGTGCCAGCACTAGCGGGAGGCGCTACAATGAGCAGTTCTTC.

This chain uses TRBV20-1 with TRBJ2-2; 11 nucleotides line up with TRBD2. Per germline, CDR1 DFQATT and CDR2 SNEGSKA (reference sequence). This CDR3 contains 14 residues. V gave up 6 bases and J gave up 3 bases; unmatched junction bases: 3. CDR3 amino acids: CSALAGGYTGELFF. CDR3 in DNA: TGCAGTGCCCTAGCGGGAGGTTACACCGGGGAGCTGTTTTTT.

The chain couples TRBV27 to TRBJ2-3; no definite D call. V lost 3 bases and J 1 base, leaving 8 bases between the germline ends. In germline, CDR1 is MNHEY, CDR2 SMNVEV (reference sequence). CDR3 length equals 14 residues. The CDR3 region has the DNA TGTGCCAGCAGTTTCTGGCCCCGCACAGATACGCAGTATTTT. This sequence encodes CASSFWPRTDTQYF.

V and J are TRBV20-1 and TRBJ2-1; TRBD2 agrees at 10 bases. The CDR3 is 13 amino acids. Germline V lookup: CDR1 DFQATT, CDR2 SNEGSKA (reference sequence). Trimming took 6 bases from V and 8 from J; bases not matched to a gene: 7. CDR3 coding DNA: TGCAGTGCCGCTAGCGGGAGCGGAGATGAGCAGTTCTTC. This translates into CSAASGSGDEQFF.

This clonotype was found many times. The chain uses TRBV20-1 and TRBJ1-2; the D is unclear. V was shortened by 6 bases and J by 0 bases, with 11 bases between the two germline ends. The CDR3 has 13 residues. The V gene's germline CDR1 is DFQATT and CDR2 SNEGSKA (reference sequence). The CDR3 spells CSAGTPPNYGYTF. CDR3 sequence (DNA): TGCAGTGCCGGAACACCCCCTAACTATGGCTACACCTTC.

The sample holds a few counts of this clonotype. This rearrangement joins TRBV15 to TRBJ2-4; perhaps TRBD1 as D (5 bases). Deletions cut 0 bases from V and 8 bases from J, with 14 bases between. The germline V gene encodes CDR1 LNHNV and CDR2 YYDKDF (reference sequence). This CDR3 is 15 amino acids long. DNA of the CDR3: TGTGCCACCAGCAGAGAATACAGGTCCGGTGACATTCAGTACTTC. Protein: CATSREYRSGDIQYF.

A remark on this clonotype: A clone one base away is much larger, so this may be a read error. CDR3 amino acids: CASSKFNEQFF. DNA of the CDR3: TGTGCCAGCAGTAAATTCAATGAGCAGTTCTTC. J is TRBJ2-1 and V is TRBV6-1, with unresolved D. CDR3 size: 11 residues. CDR1 is MNHNS, CDR2 SASEGT, per germline. V gave up 5 bases and J gave up 6 bases, with 5 bases separating them.

This clonotype was seen only a few times. The chain couples TRBV9 to TRBJ2-5; 16 nucleotides agree with TRBD2. The germline V gene has CDR1 SGDLS and CDR2 YYNGEE. V lost 2 bases, J lost 4 bases, and 5 bases stayed unmatched. The CDR3 has 17 amino acids. The CDR3 DNA sequence: TGTGCCAGCAGCGTGGGGACTAGCGGGGGGGCAGGAGAGACCCAGTACTTC. Its translation is CASSVGTSGGAGETQYF.

This clonotype was seen only a few times. V and J are TRBV7-2 and TRBJ2-6; D is undetermined. This CDR3 region has 19 residues. Germline CDR1 and CDR2: SGHTA and FQGNSA. The V and J ends lost 0 bases and 1 base respectively, with 16 bases between them. The CDR3, as DNA: TGTGCCAGCAGCTTAGCCTTAGGGCCCGCTCTGTCTGGGGCCAACGTCCTGACTTTC. Translating it yields CASSLALGPALSGANVLTF.

This clonotype has only a few counts. The chain combines TRBV20-1 with TRBJ2-5; the D gene is possibly TRBD2 (5 bases). V shed 6 bases and J shed 5 bases, with 10 bases lying between them. The CDR3 extends over 11 amino acids. Germline V gene sequence: CDR1 DFQATT, CDR2 SNEGSKA (reference sequence). The CDR3 DNA is TGCAGTGCCCCTCCGGGGGAGACCCAGTACTTC. Its translation is CSAPPGETQYF.

This clonotype was counted between two and nine times. The chain combines TRBV6-1 with TRBJ2-5; 7 positions match TRBD2. Germline CDR1 MNHNS, CDR2 SASEGT. V lost 5 bases, J lost 5 bases, and 8 bases stayed unmatched. The CDR3 runs to 14 residues. This CDR3 is CASSLKRDRETQYF. The DNA for the CDR3 is TGTGCCAGCAGTCTAAAGCGGGATCGTGAGACCCAGTACTTC.

J is TRBJ2-1 and V is TRBV19, with 8 bases matching TRBD1. Germline V lookup: CDR1 LNHDA, CDR2 SQIVND (reference sequence). Germline trimming cut 4 bases from V and 6 bases from J; bases unmatched to any gene: 2. This CDR3 comprises 13 residues. The CDR3 DNA follows: TGTGCCAGTAGTAGGACAGGGAGCAATGAGCAGTTCTTC. Amino acid sequence: CASSRTGSNEQFF.

The chain recombines TRBV7-9 with TRBJ2-7; 8 positions agree with TRBD1. This CDR3 spans 17 amino acids. V shed 0 bases and J 1 base; nucleotides not matched to a gene: 8. From germline, CDR1 is SEHNR and CDR2 FQNEAQ (reference sequence). CDR3 residues: CASSLALGRTGSYEQYF. CDR3 DNA sequence: TGTGCCAGCAGCTTAGCGCTCGGACGGACAGGGTCCTACGAGCAGTACTTC. Filled out from reference TRBV7-9 and TRBJ2-7, the complete variable domain reads DTGVSQNPRHKITKRGQNVTFRCDPISEHNRLYWYRQTLGQGPEFLTYFQNEAQLEKSRLLSDRFSAERPKGSFSTLEIQRTEQGDSAMYLCASSLALGRTGSYEQYFGPGTRLTVT.